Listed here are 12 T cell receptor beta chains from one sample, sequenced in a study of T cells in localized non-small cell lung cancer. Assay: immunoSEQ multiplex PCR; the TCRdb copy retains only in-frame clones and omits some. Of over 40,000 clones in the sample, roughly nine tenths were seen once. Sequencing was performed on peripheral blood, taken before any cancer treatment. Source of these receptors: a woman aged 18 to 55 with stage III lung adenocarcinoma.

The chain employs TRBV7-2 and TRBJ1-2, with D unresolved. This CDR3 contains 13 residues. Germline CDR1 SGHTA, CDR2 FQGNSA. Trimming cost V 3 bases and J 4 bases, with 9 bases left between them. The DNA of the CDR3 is TGTGCCAGCAGCTTCGACGGTCCCTATGGCTACACCTTC. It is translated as CASSFDGPYGYTF.

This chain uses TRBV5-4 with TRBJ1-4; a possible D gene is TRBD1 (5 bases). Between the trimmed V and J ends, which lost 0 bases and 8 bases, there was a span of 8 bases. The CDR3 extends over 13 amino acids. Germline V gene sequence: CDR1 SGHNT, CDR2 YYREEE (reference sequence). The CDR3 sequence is CASSLAAGEKLFF. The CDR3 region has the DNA TGTGCCAGCAGCTTGGCGGCAGGGGAAAAACTGTTTTTT.

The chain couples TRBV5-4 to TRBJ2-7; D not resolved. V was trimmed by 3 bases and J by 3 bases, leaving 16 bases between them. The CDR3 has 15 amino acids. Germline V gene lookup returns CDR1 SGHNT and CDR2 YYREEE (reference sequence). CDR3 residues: CASSSHTVTHYEQYF. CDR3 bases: TGTGCCAGCAGCTCGCATACAGTGACTCACTACGAGCAGTACTTC.

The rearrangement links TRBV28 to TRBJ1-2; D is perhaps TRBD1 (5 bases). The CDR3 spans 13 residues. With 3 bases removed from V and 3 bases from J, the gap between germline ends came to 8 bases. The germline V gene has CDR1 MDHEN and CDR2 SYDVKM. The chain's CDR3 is CASSLGEDYGYTF. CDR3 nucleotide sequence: TGTGCCAGCAGTTTGGGGGAGGACTATGGCTACACCTTC.

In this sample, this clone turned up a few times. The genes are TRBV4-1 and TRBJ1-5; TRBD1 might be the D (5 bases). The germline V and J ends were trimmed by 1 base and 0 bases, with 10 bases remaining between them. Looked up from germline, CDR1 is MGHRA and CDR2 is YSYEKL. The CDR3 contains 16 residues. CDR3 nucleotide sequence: TGCGCCAGCAGCCAAGTTGCAGGGAATAGCAATCAGCCCCAGCATTTT. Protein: CASSQVAGNSNQPQHF.

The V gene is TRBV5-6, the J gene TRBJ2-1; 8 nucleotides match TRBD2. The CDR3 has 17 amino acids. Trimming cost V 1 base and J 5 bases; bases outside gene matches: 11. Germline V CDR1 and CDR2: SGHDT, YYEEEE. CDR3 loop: CASSLLVSGERHNEQFF. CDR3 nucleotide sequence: TGTGCCAGCAGCTTGCTTGTTAGCGGGGAGCGGCACAATGAGCAGTTCTTC.

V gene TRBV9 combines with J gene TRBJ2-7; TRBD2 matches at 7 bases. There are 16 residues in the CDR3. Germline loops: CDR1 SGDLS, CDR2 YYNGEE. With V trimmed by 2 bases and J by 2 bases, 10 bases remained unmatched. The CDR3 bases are TGTGCCAGCAGCGTGGGTTGGAGCGGGGCCCCCTACGAGCAGTACTTC. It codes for CASSVGWSGAPYEQYF.

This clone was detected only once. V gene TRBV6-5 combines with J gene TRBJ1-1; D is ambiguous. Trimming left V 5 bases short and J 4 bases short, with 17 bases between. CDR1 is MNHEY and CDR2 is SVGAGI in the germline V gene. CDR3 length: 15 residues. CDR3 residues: CASSPTGNPGTEAFF. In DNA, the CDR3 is TGTGCCAGCAGTCCAACGGGGAATCCGGGCACTGAAGCTTTCTTT.

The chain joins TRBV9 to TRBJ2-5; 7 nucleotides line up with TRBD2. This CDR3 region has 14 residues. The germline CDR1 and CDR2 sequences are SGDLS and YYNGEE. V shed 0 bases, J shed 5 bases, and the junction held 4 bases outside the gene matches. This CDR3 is CASSVEWGGETQYF. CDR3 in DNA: TGTGCCAGCAGCGTAGAGTGGGGAGGGGAGACCCAGTACTTC. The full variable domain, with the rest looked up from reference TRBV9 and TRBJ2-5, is DSGVTQTPKHLITATGQRVTLRCSPRSGDLSVYWYQQSLDQGLQFLIQYYNGEERAKGNILERFSAQQFPDLHSELNLSSLELGDSALYFCASSVEWGGETQYFGPGTRLLVL.

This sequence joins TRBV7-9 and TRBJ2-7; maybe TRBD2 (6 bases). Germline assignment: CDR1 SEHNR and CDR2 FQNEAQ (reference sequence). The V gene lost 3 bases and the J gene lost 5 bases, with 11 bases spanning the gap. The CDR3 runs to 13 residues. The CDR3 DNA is TGTGCCAGCAGCTTGGGGACGGGGGACGAGCAGTACTTC. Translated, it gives CASSLGTGDEQYF.

In DNA, the CDR3 is TGTGCCAGCAGCTTGGTATTTAACACCGGGGAGCTGTTTTTT. It is translated as CASSLVFNTGELFF. V is TRBV5-5 and J is TRBJ2-2; D gene ambiguous. CDR1 SGHKS and CDR2 YYEKEE come from the germline V gene (reference sequence). The CDR3 consists of 14 residues. The V and J ends lost 0 bases and 2 bases respectively, with 5 bases between them.

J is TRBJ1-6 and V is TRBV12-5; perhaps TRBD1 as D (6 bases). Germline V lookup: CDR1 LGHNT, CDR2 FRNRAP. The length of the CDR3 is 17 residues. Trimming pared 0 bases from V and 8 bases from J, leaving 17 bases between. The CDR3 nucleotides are TGTGCTAGTGGTTTGGTAACAGGGCCCCCGATCGATTCACCCCTCCACTTT. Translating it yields CASGLVTGPPIDSPLHF.